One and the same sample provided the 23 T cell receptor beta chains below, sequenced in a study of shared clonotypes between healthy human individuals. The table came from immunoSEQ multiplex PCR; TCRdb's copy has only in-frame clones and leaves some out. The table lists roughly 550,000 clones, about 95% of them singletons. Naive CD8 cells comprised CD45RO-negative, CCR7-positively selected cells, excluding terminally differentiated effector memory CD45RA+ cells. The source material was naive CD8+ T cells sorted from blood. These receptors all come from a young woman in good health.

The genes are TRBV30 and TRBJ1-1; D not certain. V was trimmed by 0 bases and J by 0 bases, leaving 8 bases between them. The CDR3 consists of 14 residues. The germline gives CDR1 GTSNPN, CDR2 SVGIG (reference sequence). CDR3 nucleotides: TGTGCCTGGAGTGTTCGGCAGGTGAACACTGAAGCTTTCTTT. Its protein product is CAWSVRQVNTEAFF.

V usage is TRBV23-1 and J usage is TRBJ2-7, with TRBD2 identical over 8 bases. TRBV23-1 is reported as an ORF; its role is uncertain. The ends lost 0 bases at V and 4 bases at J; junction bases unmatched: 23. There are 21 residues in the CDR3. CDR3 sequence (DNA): TGCGCCAGCAGTCAATCGTTGGCAGGGGATTTCCTGGGCGGGAGGAATTACGAGCAGTACTTC. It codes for CASSQSLAGDFLGGRNYEQYF.

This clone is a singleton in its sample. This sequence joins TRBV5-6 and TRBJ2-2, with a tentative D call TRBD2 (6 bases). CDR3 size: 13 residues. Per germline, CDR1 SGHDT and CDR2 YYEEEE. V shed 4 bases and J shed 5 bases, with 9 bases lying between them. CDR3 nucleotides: TGTGCCAGCAGCACCCGGGGGACCGGGGAGCTGTTTTTT. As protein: CASSTRGTGELFF.

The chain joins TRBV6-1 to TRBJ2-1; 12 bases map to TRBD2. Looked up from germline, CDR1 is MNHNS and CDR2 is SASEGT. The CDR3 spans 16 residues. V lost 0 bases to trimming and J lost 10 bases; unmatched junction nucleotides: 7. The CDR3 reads CASSEAVLAGGQEQFF. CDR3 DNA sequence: TGTGCCAGCAGTGAAGCGGTACTAGCGGGAGGCCAGGAGCAGTTCTTC.

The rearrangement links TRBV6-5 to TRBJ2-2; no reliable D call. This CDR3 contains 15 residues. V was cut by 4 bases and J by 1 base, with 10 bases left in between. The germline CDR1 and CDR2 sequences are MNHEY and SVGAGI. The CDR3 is CASSSSGLNTGELFF. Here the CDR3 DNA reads TGTGCCAGCAGTTCTTCTGGGCTGAACACCGGGGAGCTGTTTTTT.

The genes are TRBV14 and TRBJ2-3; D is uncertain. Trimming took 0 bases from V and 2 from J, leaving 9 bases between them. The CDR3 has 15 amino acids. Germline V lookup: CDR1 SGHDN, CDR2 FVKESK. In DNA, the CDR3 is TGTGCCAGCAGCCAAGAATCTGGGATCACAGATACGCAGTATTTT. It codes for CASSQESGITDTQYF.

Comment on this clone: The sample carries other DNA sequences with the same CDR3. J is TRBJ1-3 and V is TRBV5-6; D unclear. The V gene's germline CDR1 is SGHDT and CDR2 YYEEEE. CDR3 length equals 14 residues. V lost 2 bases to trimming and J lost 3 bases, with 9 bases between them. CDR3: CASSLGGSGNTIYF. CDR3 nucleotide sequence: TGTGCCAGCAGCTTAGGAGGGAGTGGAAACACCATATATTTT.

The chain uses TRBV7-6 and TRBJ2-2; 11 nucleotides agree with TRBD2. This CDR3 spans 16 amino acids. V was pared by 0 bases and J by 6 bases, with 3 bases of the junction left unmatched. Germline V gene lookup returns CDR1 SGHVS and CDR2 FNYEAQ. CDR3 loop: CASSLAPSGRPGELFF. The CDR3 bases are TGTGCCAGCAGCTTAGCCCCTAGCGGGAGGCCCGGGGAGCTGTTTTTT.

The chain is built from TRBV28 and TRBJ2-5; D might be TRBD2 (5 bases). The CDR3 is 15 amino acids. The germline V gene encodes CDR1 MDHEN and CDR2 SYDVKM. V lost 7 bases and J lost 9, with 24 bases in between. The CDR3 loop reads CASTPMEDPEPSQYF. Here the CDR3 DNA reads TGTGCCAGCACCCCGATGGAGGACCCAGAACCGTCCCAGTACTTC. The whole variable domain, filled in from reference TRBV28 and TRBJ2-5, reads DVKVTQSSRYLVKRTGEKVFLECVQDMDHENMFWYRQDPGLGLRLIYFSYDVKMKEKGDIPEGYSVSREKKERFSLILESASTNQTSMYLCASTPMEDPEPSQYFGPGTRLLVL.

Written as DNA, the CDR3 is TGTGCCAGTAGTATGAGCCCGGGCCGGTCGGTAGCTTTCTTT. Its translation: CASSMSPGRSVAFF. The gene calls are TRBV19 and TRBJ1-1; D not resolved. CDR3 length equals 14 residues. Germline V gene data show CDR1 as LNHDA and CDR2 as SQIVND (reference sequence). Trimming shortened V by 3 bases and J by 10 bases, and 18 bases separated the two germline ends.

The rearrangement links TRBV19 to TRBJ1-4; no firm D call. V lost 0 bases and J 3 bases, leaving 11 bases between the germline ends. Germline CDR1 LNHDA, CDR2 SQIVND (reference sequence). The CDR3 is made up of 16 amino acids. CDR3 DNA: TGTGCCAGTAGTATAGATGGCGGGCCACCTAATGAAAAACTGTTTTTT. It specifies CASSIDGGPPNEKLFF.

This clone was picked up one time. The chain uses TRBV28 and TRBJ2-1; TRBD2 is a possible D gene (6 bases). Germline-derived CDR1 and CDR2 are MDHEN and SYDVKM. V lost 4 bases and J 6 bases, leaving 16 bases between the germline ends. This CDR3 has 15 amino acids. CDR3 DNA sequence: TGTGCCAGCAGTTCCACCCTCGAGCGGGTCAATGAGCAGTTCTTC. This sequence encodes CASSSTLERVNEQFF.

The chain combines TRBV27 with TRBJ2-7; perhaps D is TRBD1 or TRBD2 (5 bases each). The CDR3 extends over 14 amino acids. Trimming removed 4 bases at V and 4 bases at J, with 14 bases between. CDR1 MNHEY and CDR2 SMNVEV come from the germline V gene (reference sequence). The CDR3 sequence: CASSSGTLGYEQYF. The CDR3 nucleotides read TGTGCCAGCAGTTCGGGGACCTTGGGGTACGAGCAGTACTTC.

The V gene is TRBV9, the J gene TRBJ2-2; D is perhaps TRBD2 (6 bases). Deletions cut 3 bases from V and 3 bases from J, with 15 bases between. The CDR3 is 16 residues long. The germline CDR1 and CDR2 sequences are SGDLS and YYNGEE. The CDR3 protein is CASSASGTDYTGELFF. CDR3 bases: TGTGCCAGCAGCGCCTCCGGGACTGACTACACCGGGGAGCTGTTTTTT. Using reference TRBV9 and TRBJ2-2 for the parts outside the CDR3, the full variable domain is DSGVTQTPKHLITATGQRVTLRCSPRSGDLSVYWYQQSLDQGLQFLIQYYNGEERAKGNILERFSAQQFPDLHSELNLSSLELGDSALYFCASSASGTDYTGELFFGEGSRLTVL.

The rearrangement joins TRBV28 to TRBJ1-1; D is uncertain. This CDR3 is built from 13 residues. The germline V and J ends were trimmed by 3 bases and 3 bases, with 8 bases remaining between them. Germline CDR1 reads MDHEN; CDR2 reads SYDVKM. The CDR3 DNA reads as TGTGCCAGCAGTTTGACGCTAGACACTGAAGCTTTCTTT. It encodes CASSLTLDTEAFF.

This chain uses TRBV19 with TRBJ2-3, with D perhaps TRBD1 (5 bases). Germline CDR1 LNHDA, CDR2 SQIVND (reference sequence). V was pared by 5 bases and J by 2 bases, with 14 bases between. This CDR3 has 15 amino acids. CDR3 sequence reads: CASSPRQQYTDTQYF. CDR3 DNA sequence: TGTGCCAGTAGTCCCCGACAGCAATACACAGATACGCAGTATTTT.

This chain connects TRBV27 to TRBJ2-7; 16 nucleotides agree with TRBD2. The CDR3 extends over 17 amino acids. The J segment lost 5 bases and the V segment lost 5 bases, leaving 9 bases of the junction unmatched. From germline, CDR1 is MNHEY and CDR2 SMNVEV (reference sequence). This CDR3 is CASSTGTSGRAFHEQYF. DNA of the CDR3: TGTGCCAGCAGTACCGGGACTAGCGGGAGGGCCTTCCACGAGCAGTACTTC.

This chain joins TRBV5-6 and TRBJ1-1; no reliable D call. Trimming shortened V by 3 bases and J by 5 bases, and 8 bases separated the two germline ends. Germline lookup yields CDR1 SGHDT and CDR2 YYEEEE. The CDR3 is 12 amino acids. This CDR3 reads CASSSVGTEAFF. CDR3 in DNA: TGTGCCAGCAGCTCGGTTGGTACTGAAGCTTTCTTT.

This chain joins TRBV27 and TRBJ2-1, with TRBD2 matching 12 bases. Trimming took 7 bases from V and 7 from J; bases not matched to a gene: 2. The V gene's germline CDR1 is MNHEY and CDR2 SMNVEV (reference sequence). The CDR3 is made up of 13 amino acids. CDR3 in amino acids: CASTTSGRNEQFF. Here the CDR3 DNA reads TGTGCCAGCACGACTAGCGGGAGAAATGAGCAGTTCTTC.

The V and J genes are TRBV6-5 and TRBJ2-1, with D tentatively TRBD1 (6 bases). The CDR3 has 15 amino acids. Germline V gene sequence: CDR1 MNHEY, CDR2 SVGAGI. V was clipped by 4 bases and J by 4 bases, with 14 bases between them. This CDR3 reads CASSSLGGLYNEQFF. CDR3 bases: TGTGCCAGCAGTTCGCTTGGGGGCCTATACAATGAGCAGTTCTTC.

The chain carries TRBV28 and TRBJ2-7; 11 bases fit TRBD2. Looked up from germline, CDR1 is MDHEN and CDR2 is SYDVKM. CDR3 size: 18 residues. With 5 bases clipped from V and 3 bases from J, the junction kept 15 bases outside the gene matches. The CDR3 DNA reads TGTGCCAGCAGTCAACCCGAACAAACTAGCGGGAGCTACTACGAGCAGTACTTC. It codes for CASSQPEQTSGSYYEQYF. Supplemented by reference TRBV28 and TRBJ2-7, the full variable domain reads DVKVTQSSRYLVKRTGEKVFLECVQDMDHENMFWYRQDPGLGLRLIYFSYDVKMKEKGDIPEGYSVSREKKERFSLILESASTNQTSMYLCASSQPEQTSGSYYEQYFGPGTRLTVT.

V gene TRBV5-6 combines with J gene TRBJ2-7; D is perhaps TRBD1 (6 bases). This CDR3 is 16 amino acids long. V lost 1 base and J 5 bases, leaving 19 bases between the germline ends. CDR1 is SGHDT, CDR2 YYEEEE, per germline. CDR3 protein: CASSLYLTLAGDEQYF. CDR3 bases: TGTGCCAGCAGCTTGTACTTGACTTTGGCAGGGGACGAGCAGTACTTC.

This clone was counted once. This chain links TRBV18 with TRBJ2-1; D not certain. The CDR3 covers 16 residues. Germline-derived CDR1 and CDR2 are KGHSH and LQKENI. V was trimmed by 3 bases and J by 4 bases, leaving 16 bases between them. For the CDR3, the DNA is TGTGCCAGCTCACCTAGGGAACTTCGAGGTTACAATGAGCAGTTCTTC. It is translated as CASSPRELRGYNEQFF. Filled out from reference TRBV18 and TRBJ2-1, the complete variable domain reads NAGVMQNPRHLVRRRGQEARLRCSPMKGHSHVYWYRQLPEEGLKFMVYLQKENIIDESGMPKERFSAEFPKEGPSILRIQQVVRGDSAAYFCASSPRELRGYNEQFFGPGTRLTVL.